This TCR beta chain comes out of a study of blood T cell repertoires in COVID-19. Background on the study: In each case, the material was cDNA or gDNA derived from T cells, B-cell-depleted T cells, or PBMCs.

The V gene's germline CDR1 is SGHNT and CDR2 YYREEE (reference sequence). Unmatched junction bases numbered 5, after V lost 4 bases and J lost 7 bases. The CDR3 loop spans 14 amino acids. As handled by the study authors: Estimation of nucleated cell counts relied on the amplification of reference gene primers. TCRdb's table, derived via immunoSEQ multiplex PCR, lists solely in-frame clones and lacks some. The V and J calls and clone size come from that table; D and trimming were worked out from the DNA. The table includes fewer than 100,000 clones, approximately 88% detected once. The chain joins TRBV5-4 to TRBJ1-6; TRBD1 agrees at 7 bases. The sequence derives from a human donor in a cohort sampled during active COVID-19. Sequenced input: peripheral blood. In nucleotides, the CDR3 is TGTGCCAGCAGCGCGGACAGGACGAATTCACCCCTCCACTTT. Protein product: CASSADRTNSPLHF.